This T cell receptor (beta chain) appears in the sequencing data of a study of cytomegalovirus exposure and HLA in healthy donors. Broader study findings: Researchers catalogued 164 TCR beta chains as cytomegalovirus-associated. Under in vitro conditions, a few CMV-associated chains were confirmed as specific for CMV antigens. Immune exposure information available was restricted to CMV serostatus.

CDR1 GTSNPN and CDR2 SVGIG come from the germline V gene (reference sequence). Unmatched junction bases numbered 4, after V lost 2 bases and J lost 1 base. This CDR3 has 14 residues. Primers for the PCR totalled 60 Vbeta and 13 Jbeta. Profiling relied on immunoSEQ multiplex PCR, and the TCRdb table lists in-frame clones only, not all of them. The sample lists approximately 93,000 clones; approximately 81% were seen once. For this clone: Its antigen is unknown.

This clonotype was sampled from a woman aged 40 to 50 in good health and CMV-seronegative. Sequenced sample: PBMCs. The chain carries TRBV30 and TRBJ1-2, with TRBD1 matching 7 bases. CDR3 nucleotide sequence: TGTGCCTGGAGTCGGGGACAGCTTAACTATGGCTACACCTTC. Protein product: CAWSRGQLNYGYTF.